The entry that follows covers one T cell receptor beta chain sequence. No antigen is known for it. Trimming took 2 bases from V and 10 from J, leaving 12 bases between them. The CDR3 spans 13 residues. Germline V gives CDR1 LGHNA, CDR2 YNFKEQ. The data were taken from a study of cytomegalovirus exposure and HLA in healthy donors. Healthy individuals who donated bone marrow served as the donors. The PCR made use of 60 Vbeta and 13 Jbeta primers. The assay was immunoSEQ multiplex PCR, and TCRdb's table has in-frame clones only and misses some. The repertoire has fewer than 150,000 clones, roughly three quarters of them found once; the top ten carry roughly 4.9%. Findings and caveats of the study: In a later analysis, V- and J-gene trimming of beta chains associated with a DCLRE1C missense variant, replicated independently. Some V segments, including TRBV6-2 and TRBV6-3, were excluded as indistinguishable. Some public TCRs appeared in many individuals, while most sequences were rare.

The specimen sequenced was PBMCs. The TCR was taken from a woman aged 45-65 years in good health and CMV-seronegative. The chain links TRBV4-2 to TRBJ2-1; D is perhaps TRBD1 (5 bases). CDR3 residues: CASSQIRGSEQFF. The DNA for the CDR3 is TGTGCCAGCAGCCAAATTAGGGGTTCCGAGCAGTTCTTC.